The rows below give T cell receptor beta chains drawn from one sample of a study of shared clonotypes between healthy human individuals. Repertoires were generated with immunoSEQ multiplex PCR, while TCRdb's copy carries only in-frame clones and drops some. The repertoire holds millions of clones, over 90% seen once, with 0.39% in the top ten. Material: naive CD4+ T cells from PBMCs. The receptors were sampled from a man younger than 35 in good health. Some clones in this sample may be carry-over from other donors' samples. CDR3s include the opening cysteine and the closing phenylalanine or tryptophan. A D gene is named only where the DNA matches it firmly. Part of the rows lack a size; the others show once, few, many or a class for expanded clones.

j_call: TRBJ1-1
clone_size: few
d_call: TRBD1
v_call: TRBV2
cdr3_aa: CAGLQGAHRSMNTEAFF
cdr3_nt: TGTGCCGGGCTACAGGGGGCGCATCGCTCCATGAACACTGAAGCTTTCTTT

j_call: TRBJ1-2
clone_size: -
d_call: -
v_call: TRBV19
cdr3_aa: CASSPTPNYGYTF
cdr3_nt: TGTGCCAGTAGTCCCACCCCTAACTATGGCTACACCTTC

j_call: TRBJ2-7
clone_size: -
d_call: -
v_call: TRBV6-1
cdr3_aa: CASSGPRSNEQYF
cdr3_nt: TGTGCCAGCAGTGGACCCCGAAGTAACGAGCAGTACTTC

j_call: TRBJ1-1
clone_size: -
d_call: TRBD1
v_call: TRBV7-6
cdr3_aa: CASSLAGQGAWTEAFF
cdr3_nt: TGTGCCAGCAGCTTAGCGGGACAGGGGGCGTGGACTGAAGCTTTCTTT

j_call: TRBJ1-1
clone_size: few
d_call: -
v_call: TRBV7-9
cdr3_aa: CASSPYDEAFF
cdr3_nt: TGTGCCAGCAGCCCCTATGATGAAGCTTTCTTT

j_call: TRBJ1-4
clone_size: once
d_call: TRBD1
v_call: TRBV6-6
cdr3_aa: CASNTGTVNEKLFF
cdr3_nt: TGTGCCAGCAACACCGGGACAGTTAATGAAAAACTGTTTTTT

j_call: TRBJ1-1
clone_size: few
d_call: -
v_call: TRBV7-9
cdr3_aa: CASSLARTGNTEAFF
cdr3_nt: TGTGCCAGCAGCTTAGCCAGGACGGGGAACACTGAAGCTTTCTTT

j_call: TRBJ1-3
clone_size: -
d_call: -
v_call: TRBV5-1
cdr3_aa: CASSIGPSGNTIYF
cdr3_nt: TGCGCCAGCAGCATAGGACCTAGCGGAAACACCATATATTTT

j_call: TRBJ1-1
clone_size: -
d_call: -
v_call: TRBV20-1
cdr3_aa: CGHQPNTEAFF
cdr3_nt: TGCGGACACCAACCGAACACTGAAGCTTTCTTT

j_call: TRBJ1-2
clone_size: -
d_call: -
v_call: TRBV6-5
cdr3_aa: CASSPMGAGGYTF
cdr3_nt: TGTGCCAGCAGCCCGATGGGGGCGGGTGGCTACACCTTC

j_call: TRBJ1-2
clone_size: -
d_call: -
v_call: TRBV19
cdr3_aa: CASSIGPANYGYTF
cdr3_nt: TGTGCCAGTAGTATAGGCCCAGCTAACTATGGCTACACCTTC

j_call: TRBJ1-1
clone_size: -
d_call: -
v_call: TRBV18
cdr3_aa: CASSPGAPNTEAFF
cdr3_nt: TGTGCCAGCTCACCAGGGGCACCAAACACTGAAGCTTTCTTT

j_call: TRBJ1-1
clone_size: -
d_call: -
v_call: TRBV7-6
cdr3_aa: CASSSLGGAGTEAFF
cdr3_nt: TGTGCCAGCAGCTCCCTTGGGGGGGCTGGCACTGAAGCTTTCTTT

j_call: TRBJ1-5
clone_size: once
d_call: -
v_call: TRBV6-1
cdr3_aa: CASSEAFGVSNQPQHF
cdr3_nt: TGTGCCAGCAGTGAAGCATTCGGGGTTAGCAATCAGCCCCAGCATTTT

j_call: TRBJ1-1
clone_size: few
d_call: -
v_call: TRBV6-5
cdr3_aa: CASTTPLGTEAFF
cdr3_nt: TGTGCCAGCACAACTCCACTAGGCACTGAAGCTTTCTTT

j_call: TRBJ1-1
clone_size: -
d_call: -
v_call: TRBV19
cdr3_aa: CASTEGLNTEAFF
cdr3_nt: TGTGCCAGCACGGAGGGATTGAACACTGAAGCTTTCTTT

j_call: TRBJ2-7
clone_size: -
d_call: TRBD1
v_call: TRBV11-2
cdr3_aa: CASSLLRDRGQSSYEQYF
cdr3_nt: TGTGCCAGCAGCCTCCTCCGGGACAGGGGCCAAAGCTCCTACGAGCAGTACTTC